Each of the 18 T cell receptor beta chains below was sequenced from the same sample in a study of CD8 T cells in Susac syndrome. The authors reverse transcribed roughly 0.45 to 1 ug RNA with random hexamers. One entry per CDR3 protein, called by TCRdb with MiXCR from the immunoSEQ multiplex PCR reads. Seen here are some 300,000 distinct CDR3 sequences, approximately 85% observed once, and the top ten hold approximately 0.2%. Sample: CD8+ T cells from PBMCs. The receptors shown here come from a human donor with multiple sclerosis.

This chain links TRBV6-5 with TRBJ2-1; D perhaps matches TRBD2 (5 bases). The germline gives CDR1 MNHEY, CDR2 SVGAGI. V shed 8 bases and J shed 3 bases, with 11 bases lying between them. This CDR3 is 13 amino acids long. CDR3 sequence: CASGIRGYNEQFF. Written as DNA, the CDR3 is TGTGCCAGCGGTATCCGGGGCTACAATGAGCAGTTCTTC.

This clonotype was seen a few times. The gene calls are TRBV5-4 and TRBJ2-7, with D uncertain. The V end lost 3 bases, the J end lost 0 bases, and 13 bases lay between the germline ends. The germline CDR1 and CDR2 sequences are SGHNT and YYREEE (reference sequence). The CDR3 is 15 residues long. CDR3 amino acids: CASSSFRVSSYEQYF. As DNA, the CDR3 is TGTGCCAGCAGCTCATTTCGCGTGAGCTCCTACGAGCAGTACTTC. Full variable domain (rest looked up from reference TRBV5-4 and TRBJ2-7): ETGVTQSPTHLIKTRGQQVTLRCSSQSGHNTVSWYQQALGQGPQFIFQYYREEENGRGNFPPRFSGLQFPNYSSELNVNALELDDSALYLCASSSFRVSSYEQYFGPGTRLTVT.

The chain uses TRBV3-1 and TRBJ1-5, with D maybe TRBD1 (5 bases). The germline V and J ends were trimmed by 2 bases and 7 bases, with 9 bases remaining between them. The CDR3 sequence is 13 residues long. Germline V gives CDR1 LGHDT, CDR2 YNNKEL (reference sequence). CDR3 residues: CASSQKWDQPQHF. CDR3 DNA: TGTGCCAGCAGCCAAAAATGGGACCAGCCCCAGCATTTT.

This rearrangement joins TRBV7-2 to TRBJ2-5, with D perhaps TRBD1 (6 bases). Germline V gene lookup returns CDR1 SGHTA and CDR2 FQGNSA. The V end lost 1 base, the J end lost 5 bases, and 17 bases lay between the germline ends. The CDR3 loop spans 16 amino acids. DNA of the CDR3: TGTGCCAGCAGCTTAGAACTCACAGGGATGGTTGAGACCCAGTACTTC. Its translation: CASSLELTGMVETQYF.

The J gene is TRBJ1-3, the V gene TRBV5-6; D is unresolved. CDR1 and CDR2 from the germline V gene are SGHDT and YYEEEE. V was shortened by 4 bases and J by 0 bases, with 8 bases between the two germline ends. This CDR3 spans 14 amino acids. In DNA form, the CDR3 reads TGTGCCAGCAGCCAGCCGTTCTCTGGAAACACCATATATTTT. Encoded protein: CASSQPFSGNTIYF.

The V call is TRBV12-3 or TRBV12-4, the J call TRBJ2-2, with D unresolved. V was shortened by 8 bases and J by 1 base, with 8 bases between the two germline ends. The CDR3 totals 13 residues. This chain's CDR3 is CASSDWNTGELFF. CDR3 DNA: TGTGCCAGCTCAGACTGGAACACCGGGGAGCTGTTTTTT.

The chain is built from TRBV28 and TRBJ2-3; D might be TRBD2 (6 bases). The germline V gene has CDR1 MDHEN and CDR2 SYDVKM. V lost 1 base, J lost 13 bases, and 9 bases lay in between. This CDR3 region has 11 residues. The CDR3 sequence: CASSLSSVEYF. The CDR3 bases are TGTGCCAGCAGTTTATCTAGCGTCGAGTATTTT.

The chain has TRBV28 and TRBJ1-1, with TRBD1 identical over 9 bases. The ends lost 3 bases at V and 12 bases at J; junction bases unmatched: 5. Germline CDR1 is MDHEN and CDR2 is SYDVKM. This CDR3 region has 12 residues. CDR3 loop: CASSLGQGDTFF. The CDR3 DNA reads TGTGCCAGCAGTTTGGGACAGGGAGATACTTTCTTT.

This CDR3 reads CASSRTSNSNQPQHF. The DNA of the CDR3 is TGCGCCAGCAGCCGGACAAGTAATAGCAATCAGCCCCAGCATTTT. The gene calls are TRBV4-1 and TRBJ1-5; TRBD1 is a possible D gene (5 bases). V lost 4 bases and J 0 bases, leaving 10 bases between the germline ends. The germline V gene has CDR1 MGHRA and CDR2 YSYEKL. The CDR3 is made up of 15 amino acids.

The DNA for the CDR3 is TGTGCCAGCAGTTATCTGGGGGGGCGACAGACCCAGTACTTC. It translates to CASSYLGGRQTQYF. The chain recombines TRBV6-1 with TRBJ2-5; a weak D match, TRBD2 (7 bases). V lost 5 bases, J lost 6 bases, and 16 bases lay in between. This CDR3 is 14 amino acids long. The germline V gene encodes CDR1 MNHNS and CDR2 SASEGT.

V usage is TRBV4-3 and J usage is TRBJ2-1; the match to TRBD1 covers 7 bases. V shed 5 bases and J 8 bases; nucleotides not matched to a gene: 15. CDR3 length equals 16 residues. Per the germline V gene, CDR1 is LGHNA and CDR2 is YSLEER. CDR3 sequence reads: CASSFRDSPSLHEQFF. In DNA, the CDR3 is TGCGCCAGCAGCTTCCGGGACAGCCCTTCCCTCCATGAGCAGTTCTTC.

The V and J genes are TRBV20-1 and TRBJ2-1; possibly TRBD2 for D (6 bases). Per germline, CDR1 DFQATT and CDR2 SNEGSKA (reference sequence). V was cut by 5 bases and J by 7 bases, with 24 bases left in between. This CDR3 comprises 16 residues. The CDR3 nucleotides read TGCAGTGCTTACATTTCGTCGGGGCGGGACCTTAATGAGCAGTTCTTC. As protein: CSAYISSGRDLNEQFF.

The chain combines TRBV5-4 with TRBJ2-7; D gene ambiguous. The V gene's germline CDR1 is SGHNT and CDR2 YYREEE (reference sequence). The CDR3 is 13 residues long. Trimming took 6 bases from V and 4 from J, leaving 14 bases between them. The CDR3 loop reads CASTLESGYEQYF. In DNA, the CDR3 is TGTGCCAGCACCCTTGAGTCGGGTTACGAGCAGTACTTC. The variable domain in full, completed from reference TRBV5-4 and TRBJ2-7, reads ETGVTQSPTHLIKTRGQQVTLRCSSQSGHNTVSWYQQALGQGPQFIFQYYREEENGRGNFPPRFSGLQFPNYSSELNVNALELDDSALYLCASTLESGYEQYFGPGTRLTVT.

This chain joins TRBV2 and TRBJ1-2, with D possibly TRBD1 on 6 matching bases. The V gene's germline CDR1 is SNHLY and CDR2 FYNNEI. Trimming took off 6 bases at V and 0 bases at J, with 11 bases between the two ends. The CDR3 is made up of 14 amino acids. CDR3 in DNA: TGTGCCAGCAGGAGGGACACCACTAACTATGGCTACACCTTC. As protein: CASRRDTTNYGYTF.

The gene calls are TRBV20-1 and TRBJ2-3, with 10 bases identical to TRBD2. With V trimmed by 5 bases and J by 2 bases, 4 bases remained unmatched. The CDR3 loop spans 14 amino acids. Germline V CDR1 and CDR2: DFQATT, SNEGSKA (reference sequence). The CDR3 region is CSAWTSGYTDTQYF. CDR3 DNA sequence: TGCAGTGCTTGGACTAGCGGCTACACAGATACGCAGTATTTT.

The rearrangement links TRBV4-3 to TRBJ2-3, with 10 bases lining up with TRBD2. The germline CDR1 and CDR2 sequences are LGHNA and YSLEER. Germline trimming cut 1 base from V and 0 bases from J; bases unmatched to any gene: 1. The CDR3 covers 16 residues. The CDR3 region is CASSQAAGGSTDTQYF. The CDR3 DNA sequence: TGCGCCAGCAGCCAAGCAGCGGGAGGGAGCACAGATACGCAGTATTTT.

This chain's CDR3 is CASSSDRGDYGYTF. CDR3 DNA sequence: TGTGCCAGCAGCTCCGACAGGGGAGACTATGGCTACACCTTC. This chain joins TRBV7-2 and TRBJ1-2; 8 bases match TRBD1. The CDR3 runs 14 residues. With V trimmed by 4 bases and J by 3 bases, 4 bases remained unmatched. Germline CDR1 SGHTA, CDR2 FQGNSA.

The chain has TRBV7-6 and TRBJ2-1; 13 bases align to TRBD2. Germline trimming cut 5 bases from V and 5 bases from J; bases unmatched to any gene: 6. CDR3 size: 16 residues. The germline gives CDR1 SGHVS, CDR2 FNYEAQ. The CDR3, as DNA: TGTGCCAGCAGCCACGGGACTAGCGGGATCGACAATGAGCAGTTCTTC. This codes for CASSHGTSGIDNEQFF.